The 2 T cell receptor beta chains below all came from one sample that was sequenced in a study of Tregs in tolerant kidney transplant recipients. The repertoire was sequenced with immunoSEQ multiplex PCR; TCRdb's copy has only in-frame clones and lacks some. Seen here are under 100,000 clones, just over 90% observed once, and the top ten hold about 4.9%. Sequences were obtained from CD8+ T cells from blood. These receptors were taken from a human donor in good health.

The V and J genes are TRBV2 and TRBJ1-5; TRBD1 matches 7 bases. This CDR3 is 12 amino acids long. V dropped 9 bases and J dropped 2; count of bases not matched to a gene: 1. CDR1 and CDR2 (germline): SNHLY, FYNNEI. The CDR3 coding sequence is TGTGCCAGTGGGACAGGCAATCAGCCCCAGCATTTT. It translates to CASGTGNQPQHF.

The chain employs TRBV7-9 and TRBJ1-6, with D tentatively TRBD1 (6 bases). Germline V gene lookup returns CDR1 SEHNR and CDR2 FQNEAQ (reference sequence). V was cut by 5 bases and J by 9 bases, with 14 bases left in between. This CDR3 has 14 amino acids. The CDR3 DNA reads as TGTGCCAGCAGCACGAGCTACAGGGTTTCACCCCTCCACTTT. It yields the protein CASSTSYRVSPLHF.